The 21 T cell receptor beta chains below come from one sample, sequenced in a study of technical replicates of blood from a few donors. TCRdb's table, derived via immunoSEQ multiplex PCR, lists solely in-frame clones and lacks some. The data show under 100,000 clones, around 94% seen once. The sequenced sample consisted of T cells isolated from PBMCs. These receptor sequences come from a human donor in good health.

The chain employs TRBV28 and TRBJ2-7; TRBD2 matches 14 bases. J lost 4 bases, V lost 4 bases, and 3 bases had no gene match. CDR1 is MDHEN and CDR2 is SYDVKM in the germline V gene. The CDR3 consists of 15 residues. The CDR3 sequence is CASSSTSGRGYEQYF. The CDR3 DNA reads TGTGCCAGCAGTTCGACTAGCGGGAGGGGATACGAGCAGTACTTC.

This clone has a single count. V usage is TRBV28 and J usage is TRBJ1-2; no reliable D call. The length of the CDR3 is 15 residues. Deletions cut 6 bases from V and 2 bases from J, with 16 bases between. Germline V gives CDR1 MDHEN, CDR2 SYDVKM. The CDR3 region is CASSLNNYRNYGYTF. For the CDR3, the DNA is TGTGCCAGCAGCCTTAATAATTACCGGAACTATGGCTACACCTTC.

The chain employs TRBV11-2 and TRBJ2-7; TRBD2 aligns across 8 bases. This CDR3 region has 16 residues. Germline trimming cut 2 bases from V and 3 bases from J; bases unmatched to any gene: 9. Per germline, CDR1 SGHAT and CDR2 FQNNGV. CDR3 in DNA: TGTGCCAGCAGCTTATTAGCGGGAAGGAACCGCTACGAGCAGTACTTC. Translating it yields CASSLLAGRNRYEQYF.

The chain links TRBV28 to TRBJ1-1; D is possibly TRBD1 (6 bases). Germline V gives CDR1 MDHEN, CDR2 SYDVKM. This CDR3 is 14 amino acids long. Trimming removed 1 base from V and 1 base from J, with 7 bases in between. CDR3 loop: CASSLSRGNTEAFF. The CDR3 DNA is TGTGCCAGCAGTTTATCCAGGGGGAACACTGAAGCTTTCTTT.

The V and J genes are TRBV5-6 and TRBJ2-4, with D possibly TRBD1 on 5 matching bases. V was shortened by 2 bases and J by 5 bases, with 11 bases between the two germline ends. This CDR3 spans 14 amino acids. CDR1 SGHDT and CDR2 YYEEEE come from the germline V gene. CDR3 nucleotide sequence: TGTGCCAGCAGCTTCGGTCAGGGTCAAAACATTCAGTACTTC. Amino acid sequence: CASSFGQGQNIQYF.

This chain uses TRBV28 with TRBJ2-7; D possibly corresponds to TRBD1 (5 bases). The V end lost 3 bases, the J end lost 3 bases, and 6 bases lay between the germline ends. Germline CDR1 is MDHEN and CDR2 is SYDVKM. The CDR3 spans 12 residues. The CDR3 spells CASSFQGYEQYF. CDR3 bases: TGTGCCAGCAGTTTTCAGGGCTACGAGCAGTACTTC. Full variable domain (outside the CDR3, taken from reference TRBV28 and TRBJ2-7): DVKVTQSSRYLVKRTGEKVFLECVQDMDHENMFWYRQDPGLGLRLIYFSYDVKMKEKGDIPEGYSVSREKKERFSLILESASTNQTSMYLCASSFQGYEQYFGPGTRLTVT.

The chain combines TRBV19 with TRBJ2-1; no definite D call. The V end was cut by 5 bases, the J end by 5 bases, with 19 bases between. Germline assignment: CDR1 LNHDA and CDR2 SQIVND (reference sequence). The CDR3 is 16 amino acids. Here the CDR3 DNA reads TGTGCCAGTAGTCCGATAATAGCCGAAGTTAACAATGAGCAGTTCTTC. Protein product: CASSPIIAEVNNEQFF.

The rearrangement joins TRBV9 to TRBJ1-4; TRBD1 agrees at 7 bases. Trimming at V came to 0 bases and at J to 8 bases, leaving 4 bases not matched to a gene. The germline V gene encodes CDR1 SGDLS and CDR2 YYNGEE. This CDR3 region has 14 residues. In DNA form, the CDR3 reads TGTGCCAGCAGCGTAGACAGGGGATACGAAAAACTGTTTTTT. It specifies CASSVDRGYEKLFF. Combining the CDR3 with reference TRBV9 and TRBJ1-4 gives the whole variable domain DSGVTQTPKHLITATGQRVTLRCSPRSGDLSVYWYQQSLDQGLQFLIQYYNGEERAKGNILERFSAQQFPDLHSELNLSSLELGDSALYFCASSVDRGYEKLFFGSGTQLSVL.

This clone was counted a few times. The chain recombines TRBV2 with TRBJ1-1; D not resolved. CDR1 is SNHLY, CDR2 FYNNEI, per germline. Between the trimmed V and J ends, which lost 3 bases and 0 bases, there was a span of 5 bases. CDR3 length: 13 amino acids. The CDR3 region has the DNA TGTGCCAGCAGTGACCCAATGAACACTGAAGCTTTCTTT. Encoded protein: CASSDPMNTEAFF. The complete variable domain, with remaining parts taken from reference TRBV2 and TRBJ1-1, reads EPEVTQTPSHQVTQMGQEVILRCVPISNHLYFYWYRQILGQKVEFLVSFYNNEISEKSEIFDDQFSVERPDGSNFTLKIRSTKLEDSAMYFCASSDPMNTEAFFGQGTRLTVV.

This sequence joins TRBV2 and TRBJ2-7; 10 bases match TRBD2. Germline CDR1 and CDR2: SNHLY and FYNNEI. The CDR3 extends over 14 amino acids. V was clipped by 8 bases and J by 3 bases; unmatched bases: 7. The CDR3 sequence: CASRLAGGIYEQYF. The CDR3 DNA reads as TGTGCCAGCCGCTTAGCGGGGGGAATCTACGAGCAGTACTTC.

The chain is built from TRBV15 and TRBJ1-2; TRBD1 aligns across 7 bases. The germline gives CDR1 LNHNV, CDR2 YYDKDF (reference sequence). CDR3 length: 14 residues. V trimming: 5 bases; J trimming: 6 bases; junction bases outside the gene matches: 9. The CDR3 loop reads CATSVREGADGYTF. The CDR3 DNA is TGTGCCACCAGCGTCCGGGAGGGGGCGGATGGCTACACCTTC.

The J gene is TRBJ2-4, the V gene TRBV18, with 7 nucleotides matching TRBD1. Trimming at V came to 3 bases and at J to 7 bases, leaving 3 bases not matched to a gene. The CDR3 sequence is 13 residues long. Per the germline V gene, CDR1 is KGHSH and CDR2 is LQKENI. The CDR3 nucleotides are TGTGCCAGCTCACCGGGACAGACGAACATTCAGTACTTC. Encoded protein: CASSPGQTNIQYF.

The CDR3 region is CAITPDQETQYF. The CDR3 region has the DNA TGTGCCATCACGCCAGACCAAGAGACCCAGTACTTC. The chain combines TRBV10-3 with TRBJ2-5; D is undetermined. Germline V lookup: CDR1 ENHRY, CDR2 SYGVKD. This CDR3 is 12 amino acids long. Trimming removed 7 bases at V and 0 bases at J, with 6 bases between.

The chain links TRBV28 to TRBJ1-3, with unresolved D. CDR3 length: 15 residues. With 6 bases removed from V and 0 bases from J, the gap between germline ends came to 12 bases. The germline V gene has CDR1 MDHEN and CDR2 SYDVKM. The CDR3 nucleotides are TGTGCCAGCAGACGAGGTAGCGGCTCTGGAAACACCATATATTTT. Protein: CASRRGSGSGNTIYF.

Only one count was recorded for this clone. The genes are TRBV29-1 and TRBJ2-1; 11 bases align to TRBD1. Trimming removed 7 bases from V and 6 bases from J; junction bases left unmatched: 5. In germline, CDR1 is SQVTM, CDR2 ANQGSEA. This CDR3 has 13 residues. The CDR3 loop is CSASGTGGNEQFF. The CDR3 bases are TGCAGCGCCTCCGGGACAGGGGGCAATGAGCAGTTCTTC.

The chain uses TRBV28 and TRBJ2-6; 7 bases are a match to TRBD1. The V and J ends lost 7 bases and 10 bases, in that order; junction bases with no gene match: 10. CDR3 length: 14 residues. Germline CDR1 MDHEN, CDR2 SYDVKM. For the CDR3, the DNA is TGTGCCAGCACCTCCCCACAGGGGACAAACGTCCTGACTTTC. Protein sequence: CASTSPQGTNVLTF. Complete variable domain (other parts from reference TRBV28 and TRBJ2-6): DVKVTQSSRYLVKRTGEKVFLECVQDMDHENMFWYRQDPGLGLRLIYFSYDVKMKEKGDIPEGYSVSREKKERFSLILESASTNQTSMYLCASTSPQGTNVLTFGAGSRLTVL.

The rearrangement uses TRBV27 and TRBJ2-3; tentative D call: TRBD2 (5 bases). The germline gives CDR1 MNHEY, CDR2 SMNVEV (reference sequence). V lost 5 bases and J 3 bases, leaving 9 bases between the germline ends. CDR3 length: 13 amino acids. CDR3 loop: CASSPPGTDTQYF. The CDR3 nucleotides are TGTGCCAGCAGTCCCCCGGGAACAGATACGCAGTATTTT.

DNA for the CDR3: TGTGCCTGGAACTCAGGGGCCCTTAAGGGGGAACTGTTTTTT. Amino acids: CAWNSGALKGELFF. The chain couples TRBV30 to TRBJ1-4; perhaps TRBD1 as D (6 bases). Germline CDR1 reads GTSNPN; CDR2 reads SVGIG (reference sequence). This CDR3 is 14 amino acids long. V gave up 4 bases and J gave up 12 bases, with 21 bases separating them.

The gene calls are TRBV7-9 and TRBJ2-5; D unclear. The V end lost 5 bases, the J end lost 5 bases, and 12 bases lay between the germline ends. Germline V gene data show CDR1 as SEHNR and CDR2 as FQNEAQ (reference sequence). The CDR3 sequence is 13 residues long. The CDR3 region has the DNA TGTGCCAGCAGCCCGGGTTCGAGGGAGACCCAGTACTTC. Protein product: CASSPGSRETQYF.

Written as DNA, the CDR3 is TGTGCCAGCAACCTATTTAATCAGCCCCAGCATTTT. This encodes CASNLFNQPQHF. The gene calls are TRBV28 and TRBJ1-5; D is unclear. The CDR3 loop spans 12 amino acids. The V gene's germline CDR1 is MDHEN and CDR2 SYDVKM. V lost 7 bases, J lost 4 bases, and 8 bases lay in between.

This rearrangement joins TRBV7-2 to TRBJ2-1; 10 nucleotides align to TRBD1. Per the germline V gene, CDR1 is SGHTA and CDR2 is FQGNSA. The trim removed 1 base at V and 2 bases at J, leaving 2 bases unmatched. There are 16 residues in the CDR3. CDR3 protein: CASSLVGTGAYNEQFF. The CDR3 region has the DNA TGTGCCAGCAGCTTAGTTGGGACAGGGGCCTACAATGAGCAGTTCTTC. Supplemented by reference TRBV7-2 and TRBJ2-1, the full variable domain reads GAGVSQSPSNKVTEKGKDVELRCDPISGHTALYWYRQSLGQGLEFLIYFQGNSAPDKSGLPSDRFSAERTGGSVSTLTIQRTQQEDSAVYLCASSLVGTGAYNEQFFGPGTRLTVL.